The 5 T cell receptor beta chains below come from one sample, sequenced in a study of T cells of healthy individuals. TCRdb processed the 5' RACE reads anew with MiXCR; each CDR3 protein has one entry. The data show 60,000 to 80,000 distinct CDR3 sequences, roughly 15% seen once. Receptors were obtained from a human donor in good health.

This clonotype showed up many times. The genes are TRBV29-1 and TRBJ2-4; TRBD1 matches at 12 bases. This CDR3 is 14 amino acids long. V shed 7 bases, J shed 6 bases, and the junction held 7 bases outside the gene matches. Germline CDR1 and CDR2: SQVTM and ANQGSEA. The CDR3 bases are TGCAGCGCTCAAGAGGGACAGGGGGCAAACATTCAGTACTTC. Its translation is CSAQEGQGANIQYF.

The table lists this clonotype with many counts. The V call is TRBV6-4, the J call TRBJ1-2; 10 bases are shared with TRBD1. The germline V gene encodes CDR1 MRHNA and CDR2 SNTAGT. This CDR3 contains 15 residues. V was pared by 5 bases and J by 4 bases, with 7 bases of the junction left unmatched. The CDR3 sequence: CASSPWTGGLYGYTF. The DNA of the CDR3 is TGTGCCAGCAGTCCATGGACAGGGGGACTCTATGGCTACACCTTC.

The table lists this clonotype with many counts. V and J are TRBV11-1 and TRBJ2-1, with 7 bases fitting TRBD2. J gave up 6 bases and V 5 bases, and 10 bases lay outside the gene matches. The germline V gene has CDR1 SGHAT and CDR2 FQDESV (reference sequence). The CDR3 is 15 amino acids. The CDR3 here is CASSIGLAEANEQFF. The CDR3 DNA sequence: TGTGCCAGCAGCATAGGGCTAGCGGAGGCCAATGAGCAGTTCTTC.

This clonotype was counted ten times or more. The V and J genes are TRBV5-1 and TRBJ2-7, with a possible D match to TRBD1 (6 bases). Looked up from germline, CDR1 is SGHRS and CDR2 is YFSETQ. This CDR3 contains 15 residues. V gave up 1 base and J gave up 4 bases, with 15 bases separating them. The CDR3 here is CASSLSPGQIYEQYF. The CDR3 DNA follows: TGCGCCAGCAGCTTGTCCCCTGGACAGATTTACGAGCAGTACTTC.

This clonotype was seen more than once but under ten times. The rearrangement uses TRBV5-4 and TRBJ2-1; D is possibly TRBD2 (6 bases). Germline V gene lookup returns CDR1 SGHNT and CDR2 YYREEE (reference sequence). Deletions cut 4 bases from V and 2 bases from J, with 16 bases between. This CDR3 has 16 residues. The DNA for the CDR3 is TGTGCCAGCAGCCCATGGCGAGCGGGTGCCTACAATGAGCAGTTCTTC. This codes for CASSPWRAGAYNEQFF.